The subject of this entry is one T cell receptor (beta chain). Its antigen is not identified. Described treatment: approximately nine-day PBMC culture with coronavirus spike peptide pools or control peptides (ViraFEST assay). The sample comes from a study of vaccination and CD4 T cells after COVID-19. Findings of the study overall: Spike mono-reactivity held for 304 of 307 vaccine-specific clones in convalescent patients.

Cultured CD4+ T cell DNA was sequenced using the Oncomine TCR Beta short-read assay. TCRdb redid the calling of the PCR reads with MiXCR, one entry per CDR3 protein. This sample yields about 4,100 distinct CDR3 sequences, of which 21% are seen a single time; 45% to 55% belongs to the top ten. CDR1 is MNHNS and CDR2 is SASEGT in the germline V gene. J gave up 5 bases and V 2 bases, and 5 bases lay outside the gene matches. The CDR3 is 15 amino acids. Sequenced material: CD4+ T cells from blood, cultured in vitro, taken after SARS-CoV-2 vaccination. The TCR sequence derives from a human donor who had recovered from COVID-19. The chain couples TRBV6-1 to TRBJ1-5; 8 positions agree with TRBD1. The CDR3 reads CASSERDRGYQPQHF. CDR3 sequence (DNA): TGTGCCAGCAGTGAAAGAGACAGGGGTTATCAGCCCCAGCATTTT.